This record covers a single T cell receptor (beta chain). Its target is unknown. Germline values: CDR1 MNHEY, CDR2 SMNVEV (reference sequence). The length of the CDR3 is 13 residues. The data derive from a study of CXCR3-negative and CXCR3-positive naive CD8 T cells. Overall study: TRB reads totalled about 135 million, about 1.5 +/- 0.3 million per library.

Overall study results and limits: For memory CD8+ cells diversity was much lower, but both naive subsets had comparably high diversity. Memory cells differed in TRBV-TRBJ usage, but naive CXCR3-negative and CXCR3-positive cells had similar usage. CXCR3-positive naive cells had more hydrophobic TRB CDR3s than CXCR3-negative naive cells. CXCR3 levels fell partly with cryopreservation; most assays relied on fresh PBMCs.

TRB cDNA was prepared as libraries by UMI-labeled 5' RACE. Each CDR3 protein gets one entry in TCRdb, which reprocessed the 5' RACE reads and gives no DNA. Its clone listing holds 50,000 to 65,000 distinct CDR3 sequences. This TCR was sampled from a human donor in good health. Some clones in this sample may be carry-over from other donors' samples. The V gene is TRBV27, the J gene TRBJ1-5; TCRdb selects TRBD1, and the lack of DNA leaves this call unchecked. The sequenced sample consisted of naive CXCR3+ CD8+ T cells from blood. Subset here: CD45RO-CCR7+CD27+CD95- naive CD8+ T cells expressing CXCR3 (TNR3+). Here the CDR3 reads CASSWGGGQPQHF.